Below, 22 T cell receptor beta chains from the same sample are listed, as sequenced in a study of cytomegalovirus exposure and HLA in healthy donors. PCR employed 60 Vbeta and 13 Jbeta primers. Assay: immunoSEQ multiplex PCR; the TCRdb copy retains only in-frame clones and omits some. There are 150,000 to 250,000 clones in the sample; 80% to 85% occur only once, and 6.5% lies in the top ten. Input material: PBMCs. Every receptor here comes from a woman aged 50 to 60 in good health and CMV-seropositive.

This CDR3 is CASSLGDGTTGELFF. Written as DNA, the CDR3 is TGTGCCAGCAGCTTAGGGGACGGGACAACCGGGGAGCTGTTTTTT. The V gene is TRBV11-2, the J gene TRBJ2-2; D is possibly TRBD1 (6 bases). The V gene's germline CDR1 is SGHAT and CDR2 FQNNGV. The CDR3 has 15 amino acids. V lost 1 base to trimming and J lost 5 bases, with 11 bases between them.

The rearrangement links TRBV5-5 to TRBJ1-1, with a tentative D call TRBD1 (5 bases). Looked up from germline, CDR1 is SGHKS and CDR2 is YYEKEE (reference sequence). The CDR3 loop spans 14 amino acids. V gave up 4 bases and J gave up 2 bases, with 12 bases separating them. Here the CDR3 reads CASSLQGGNTEAFF. CDR3 in DNA: TGTGCCAGCAGCCTCCAGGGCGGCAACACTGAAGCTTTCTTT. Full variable domain (remainder filled in from reference TRBV5-5 and TRBJ1-1): DAGVTQSPTHLIKTRGQQVTLRCSPISGHKSVSWYQQVLGQGPQFIFQYYEKEERGRGNFPDRFSARQFPNYSSELNVNALLLGDSALYLCASSLQGGNTEAFFGQGTRLTVV.

This rearrangement joins TRBV7-2 to TRBJ1-4; D call uncertain. Germline loops: CDR1 SGHTA, CDR2 FQGNSA. The length of the CDR3 is 12 residues. V shed 1 base and J shed 10 bases, with 7 bases lying between them. For the CDR3, the DNA is TGTGCCAGCAGCTTAGGGGCCGGAAAACTGTTTTTT. Its protein is CASSLGAGKLFF.

CDR3 sequence (DNA): TGTGCCAGTAGTCAAACAGGGGGCTACGAGCAGTACTTC. Translating gives CASSQTGGYEQYF. V gene TRBV19 combines with J gene TRBJ2-7, with 8 bases that match TRBD1. There are 13 residues in the CDR3. V lost 5 bases and J lost 3; bases outside the gene matches: 3. CDR1 and CDR2 (germline): LNHDA, SQIVND (reference sequence). Full variable domain (remainder filled in from reference TRBV19 and TRBJ2-7): DGGITQSPKYLFRKEGQNVTLSCEQNLNHDAMYWYRQDPGQGLRLIYYSQIVNDFQKGDIAEGYSVSREKKESFPLTVTSAQKNPTAFYLCASSQTGGYEQYFGPGTRLTVT.

The chain recombines TRBV19 with TRBJ2-5, with D tentatively TRBD2 (5 bases). The DNA end is a closer match to TRBJ2-7, so the J assignment may be wrong. Germline V gene sequence: CDR1 LNHDA, CDR2 SQIVND (reference sequence). The CDR3 consists of 13 residues. CDR3 sequence: CASSLRASIEQYF. The CDR3 coding sequence is TGTGCCAGTAGTTTGAGGGCTAGCATCGAGCAGTACTTC.

The V and J genes are TRBV10-3 and TRBJ1-6, with 8 bases fitting TRBD1. CDR1 and CDR2 (germline): ENHRY, SYGVKD. The ends lost 8 bases at V and 7 bases at J; junction bases unmatched: 4. The CDR3 covers 13 residues. CDR3 DNA sequence: TGTGCCATCGCAACAGGGGGAAATTCACCCCTCCACTTT. The encoded protein is CAIATGGNSPLHF.

V gene TRBV5-6 combines with J gene TRBJ2-7; D may be TRBD2 (6 bases). CDR1 and CDR2 from the germline V gene are SGHDT and YYEEEE. The CDR3 spans 14 residues. V dropped 5 bases and J dropped 2 bases, with 14 bases sitting between them. For the CDR3, the DNA is TGTGCCAGCAGGCGTGCGGGAACAGCCTACGAGCAGTACTTC. It encodes CASRRAGTAYEQYF.

V and J are TRBV2 and TRBJ2-1; TRBD2 matches 13 bases. Trimming took 6 bases from V and 0 from J; bases not matched to a gene: 5. The CDR3 runs to 17 residues. Germline V CDR1 and CDR2: SNHLY, FYNNEI. The chain's CDR3 is CASRKTSGGSSYNEQFF. The CDR3 DNA follows: TGTGCCAGCAGGAAGACTAGCGGGGGGAGCTCCTACAATGAGCAGTTCTTC.

V and J are TRBV19 and TRBJ2-1; D call uncertain. CDR1 LNHDA and CDR2 SQIVND come from the germline V gene (reference sequence). V was trimmed by 5 bases and J by 2 bases, leaving 7 bases between them. The CDR3 runs to 13 residues. The CDR3 DNA is TGTGCCAGTAGTCAGGCAACCTACAATGAGCAGTTCTTC. It yields the protein CASSQATYNEQFF.

The chain combines TRBV14 with TRBJ1-1, with a tentative D call TRBD1 (6 bases). Trimming pared 4 bases from V and 4 bases from J, leaving 13 bases between. The CDR3 length is 14 residues. The germline gives CDR1 SGHDN, CDR2 FVKESK. The CDR3 is CASSPITGITEAFF. Here the CDR3 DNA reads TGTGCCAGCAGCCCTATTACAGGGATCACTGAAGCTTTCTTT.

The rearrangement joins TRBV27 to TRBJ2-3, with TRBD2 matching 9 bases. J gave up 4 bases and V 3 bases, and 8 bases lay outside the gene matches. The CDR3 consists of 16 residues. Germline CDR1 MNHEY, CDR2 SMNVEV (reference sequence). CDR3: CASSLVLRLAADTQYF. The CDR3 nucleotides are TGTGCCAGCAGTTTGGTGTTAAGACTAGCGGCAGATACGCAGTATTTT.

On this clone itself: The junction does not match germline at one end; this may be a read error. V and J are TRBV7-7 and TRBJ2-1; 9 bases fit TRBD2. This CDR3 is 15 amino acids long. The germline CDR1 and CDR2 sequences are SSHAT and FNYEAQ (reference sequence). The CDR3 loop reads CASSLRSGGYNEQFF. CDR3 nucleotides: TGTGCTAGCAGCTTACGTAGCGGGGGCTACAATGAGCAGTTCTTC.

This clone was found once. This chain connects TRBV11-2 to TRBJ1-2, with 12 bases aligning to TRBD1. Germline V CDR1 and CDR2: SGHAT, FQNNGV. The CDR3 runs to 18 residues. V lost 5 bases, J lost 0 bases, and 10 bases stayed unmatched. CDR3: CASSPIPGQGAANYGYTF. Here the CDR3 DNA reads TGTGCCAGCAGCCCGATCCCGGGACAGGGGGCCGCTAACTATGGCTACACCTTC.

The chain couples TRBV5-1 to TRBJ1-4; unclear D gene. This CDR3 is 14 amino acids long. Per germline, CDR1 SGHRS and CDR2 YFSETQ. V shed 0 bases and J shed 3 bases, with 6 bases lying between them. The CDR3 DNA follows: TGCGCCAGCAGCTTGGGGGCAGCTAATGAAAAACTGTTTTTT. It yields the protein CASSLGAANEKLFF. The complete variable domain, with remaining parts taken from reference TRBV5-1 and TRBJ1-4, reads KAGVTQTPRYLIKTRGQQVTLSCSPISGHRSVSWYQQTPGQGLQFLFEYFSETQRNKGNFPGRFSGRQFSNSRSEMNVSTLELGDSALYLCASSLGAANEKLFFGSGTQLSVL.

V usage is TRBV6-1 and J usage is TRBJ1-2; tentative D call: TRBD1 (6 bases). The CDR3 spans 13 residues. The V gene lost 1 base and the J gene lost 4 bases, with 7 bases spanning the gap. Germline lookup yields CDR1 MNHNS and CDR2 SASEGT. The CDR3 is CASSEGTVYGYTF. The CDR3 DNA is TGTGCCAGCAGTGAAGGGACAGTCTATGGCTACACCTTC.

This chain links TRBV10-3 with TRBJ2-7, with 9 bases aligning to TRBD1. Germline V gives CDR1 ENHRY, CDR2 SYGVKD. V was clipped by 11 bases and J by 4 bases; unmatched bases: 6. The CDR3 totals 12 residues. The CDR3 loop is CAAQGQGYEQYF. CDR3 bases: TGTGCCGCCCAAGGACAGGGGTACGAGCAGTACTTC.

V and J are TRBV7-9 and TRBJ2-3; D ambiguous. CDR1 and CDR2 from the germline V gene are SEHNR and FQNEAQ (reference sequence). This CDR3 is 12 amino acids long. V was trimmed by 4 bases and J by 6 bases, leaving 8 bases between them. CDR3 sequence: CASSSTRDTQYF. As DNA, the CDR3 is TGTGCCAGCAGCTCTACTCGGGATACGCAGTATTTT.

The chain employs TRBV14 and TRBJ2-1; 7 bases agree with TRBD1. Trimming at V came to 6 bases and at J to 2 bases, leaving 7 bases not matched to a gene. The CDR3 totals 15 residues. Germline V gives CDR1 SGHDN, CDR2 FVKESK. This chain's CDR3 is CASSLGQFTYNEQFF. DNA for the CDR3: TGTGCCAGCAGTTTGGGACAGTTTACCTACAATGAGCAGTTCTTC.

Of note for this clone: The sample carries other DNA sequences with the same CDR3. This chain connects TRBV19 to TRBJ1-2; D not certain. Germline CDR1 and CDR2: LNHDA and SQIVND (reference sequence). Trimming shortened V by 3 bases and J by 3 bases, and 5 bases separated the two germline ends. CDR3 length equals 12 residues. CDR3 sequence (DNA): TGTGCCAGTAGTATCCGAGACTATGGCTACACCTTC. This translates into CASSIRDYGYTF.

In this sample, this clone turned up once. The same CDR3 is also encoded by other DNA sequences in this sample. This sequence joins TRBV27 and TRBJ2-5, with 9 bases matching TRBD1. The end of the DNA fits TRBJ2-7 better, so the J call may be wrong. Germline V lookup: CDR1 MNHEY, CDR2 SMNVEV (reference sequence). This CDR3 comprises 14 residues. CDR3 protein: CASSLSDRGYEQYF. Written as DNA, the CDR3 is TGTGCCAGCAGTTTATCGGACAGGGGCTACGAGCAGTACTTC.

The chain couples TRBV4-2 to TRBJ1-5; the match to TRBD1 covers 9 bases. V lost 3 bases, J lost 3 bases, and 18 bases stayed unmatched. This CDR3 region has 20 residues. Germline CDR1 is LGHNA and CDR2 is YNFKEQ. CDR3 nucleotides: TGTGCCAGCAGCCACCCGGGACAGGGTACCTTTTTTTCCATCAATCAGCCCCAGCATTTT. This codes for CASSHPGQGTFFSINQPQHF.

This chain connects TRBV6-5 to TRBJ2-5, with 12 bases matching TRBD2. Germline CDR1 MNHEY, CDR2 SVGAGI. The CDR3 has 15 residues. V lost 7 bases to trimming and J lost 5 bases; unmatched junction nucleotides: 8. CDR3 coding DNA: TGTGCCAGCACGGCTAGCGGGGGGGCGGGTGAGACCCAGTACTTC. It yields the protein CASTASGGAGETQYF.